These T cell receptor beta chains were read from a single sample in a study of cytomegalovirus exposure and HLA in healthy donors. TCRdb's copy holds only in-frame clones and misses some; the assay was immunoSEQ multiplex PCR. The data show 150,000 to 200,000 clones, more than 65% seen once. The specimen was PBMCs. These receptors all come from a man in his forties in good health and CMV-seropositive. Both conserved end residues are part of each CDR3. D genes are given only for firm matches. A row's size may be missing; if present it is once, few, many or a size class.

J gene: TRBJ1-2
clone size: -
D gene: -
V gene: TRBV28
CDR3 DNA: TGTGCCAGCAGCAGTCCAGGGCCGCTGGACTATGGCTACACCTTC
CDR3 protein: CASSSPGPLDYGYTF

J gene: TRBJ2-1
clone size: -
D gene: -
V gene: TRBV10-3
CDR3 DNA: TGTGCCATATCACAGGTGGGGGCACGTGGCAATGAGCAGTTCTTC
CDR3 protein: CAISQVGARGNEQFF

J gene: TRBJ2-2
clone size: -
D gene: TRBD1
V gene: TRBV19
CDR3 DNA: TGTGCCAGTAGAGGACAGGGGAATACCGGGGAGCTGTTTTTT
CDR3 protein: CASRGQGNTGELFF

J gene: TRBJ2-3
clone size: -
D gene: -
V gene: TRBV6-1
CDR3 DNA: TGTGGCACAGAGGGAAGCACAGATACGCAGTATTTT
CDR3 protein: CGTEGSTDTQYF

J gene: TRBJ2-2
clone size: -
D gene: TRBD1
V gene: TRBV29-1
CDR3 DNA: TGCAGCGCCAGACAGGGGCCCGGGGAGCTGTTTTTT
CDR3 protein: CSARQGPGELFF

J gene: TRBJ1-6
clone size: -
D gene: -
V gene: TRBV18
CDR3 DNA: TGTGCCAGCTCACCAGGTATAGATTCACCCCTCCACTTT
CDR3 protein: CASSPGIDSPLHF

J gene: TRBJ2-3
clone size: -
D gene: TRBD2
V gene: TRBV27
CDR3 DNA: TGTGCCAGCAGTCCACGACTAGCGGGAGACTCAGATACGCAGTATTTT
CDR3 protein: CASSPRLAGDSDTQYF

J gene: TRBJ1-2
clone size: -
D gene: TRBD1
V gene: TRBV6-5
CDR3 DNA: TGTGCCAGCAGTTACCTGGACAGGGGTGGAGGCTACACCTTC
CDR3 protein: CASSYLDRGGGYTF

J gene: TRBJ1-4
clone size: -
D gene: -
V gene: TRBV19
CDR3 DNA: TGTGCCAGTACCCCAACAGTTAATGAAAAACTGTTTTTT
CDR3 protein: CASTPTVNEKLFF

J gene: TRBJ2-1
clone size: -
D gene: -
V gene: TRBV7-3
CDR3 DNA: TGTGCCAGCAGCTTGGGGCTGTACAATGAGCAGTTCTTC
CDR3 protein: CASSLGLYNEQFF

J gene: TRBJ2-3
clone size: -
D gene: TRBD1
V gene: TRBV2
CDR3 DNA: TGTGCCAGTACCCGCCCAACAGGGGCGCAAGATACGCAGTATTTT
CDR3 protein: CASTRPTGAQDTQYF

J gene: TRBJ1-2
clone size: -
D gene: TRBD1
V gene: TRBV5-1
CDR3 DNA: TGCGCCAGCAGCTTGGACAGGGGGAGCTATGGCTACACCTTC
CDR3 protein: CASSLDRGSYGYTF

J gene: TRBJ2-7
clone size: -
D gene: -
V gene: TRBV7-6
CDR3 DNA: TGTGCCAGCAGCCTAGATGGAGATGACTACGAGCAGTACTTC
CDR3 protein: CASSLDGDDYEQYF

J gene: TRBJ2-1
clone size: -
D gene: TRBD2
V gene: TRBV5-4
CDR3 DNA: TGTGCCAGCAGACCGGGACTAGCGGGAGGGGATGAGCAGTTCTTC
CDR3 protein: CASRPGLAGGDEQFF

J gene: TRBJ2-7
clone size: once
D gene: -
V gene: TRBV18
CDR3 DNA: TGTGCCAGCTCACCCACAGGTCGTCAGAGCTACGAGCAGTACTTC
CDR3 protein: CASSPTGRQSYEQYF

J gene: TRBJ2-2
clone size: -
D gene: -
V gene: TRBV2
CDR3 DNA: TGTGCCAGCAGTGAAGCGCTTCGGATAGTAGGGCAGGGAAGTAACACCGGGGAGCTGTTTTTT
CDR3 protein: CASSEALRIVGQGSNTGELFF

J gene: TRBJ2-5
clone size: -
D gene: TRBD1
V gene: TRBV4-1
CDR3 DNA: TGCGCCAGCAGCCAAGATCGAGGGGGCATTTTGGTGGAGACCCAGTACTTC
CDR3 protein: CASSQDRGGILVETQYF

J gene: TRBJ2-5
clone size: few
D gene: -
V gene: TRBV9
CDR3 DNA: TGTGCCAGCAGCGTAGGGGCCCAAGAGACCCAGTACTTC
CDR3 protein: CASSVGAQETQYF

J gene: TRBJ2-7
clone size: -
D gene: TRBD2
V gene: TRBV28
CDR3 DNA: TGTGCCAGCAGTGGACTAGCGGCACCGTCCTACGAGCAGTACTTC
CDR3 protein: CASSGLAAPSYEQYF

J gene: TRBJ2-3
clone size: few
D gene: -
V gene: TRBV27
CDR3 DNA: TGTGCCAGCAGTCCGACACACACAGATACGCAGTATTTT
CDR3 protein: CASSPTHTDTQYF

J gene: TRBJ2-7
clone size: -
D gene: TRBD2
V gene: TRBV29-1
CDR3 DNA: TGCAGCGCGGGACTAGCGGGGTACGAGCAGTACTTC
CDR3 protein: CSAGLAGYEQYF

J gene: TRBJ2-5
clone size: -
D gene: -
V gene: TRBV5-6
CDR3 DNA: TGTGCCAGCAGCTTGATTAGAGACCAAGAGACCCAGTACTTC
CDR3 protein: CASSLIRDQETQYF

J gene: TRBJ2-7
clone size: -
D gene: -
V gene: TRBV11-2
CDR3 DNA: TGTGCCAGCAGCCTCGACTACCTCTACGAGCAGTACTTC
CDR3 protein: CASSLDYLYEQYF

J gene: TRBJ2-2
clone size: -
D gene: TRBD1
V gene: TRBV18
CDR3 DNA: TGTGCCAGCTCACCGGGACAGGGTAGGACCGGGGAGCTGTTTTTT
CDR3 protein: CASSPGQGRTGELFF

J gene: TRBJ2-1
clone size: -
D gene: TRBD1
V gene: TRBV5-1
CDR3 DNA: TGCGCCAGCAGCGTGGGACAGGGTGTAAATGAGCAGTTCTTC
CDR3 protein: CASSVGQGVNEQFF

J gene: TRBJ2-3
clone size: -
D gene: -
V gene: TRBV7-2
CDR3 DNA: TGTGCCAGCAGCTCCGACAACACAGATACGCAGTATTTT
CDR3 protein: CASSSDNTDTQYF

J gene: TRBJ2-1
clone size: -
D gene: TRBD1
V gene: TRBV7-3
CDR3 DNA: TGTGCCAGCAGTTTATCCACAGGGGTGGGGTACAATGAGCAGTTCTTC
CDR3 protein: CASSLSTGVGYNEQFF

J gene: TRBJ2-7
clone size: -
D gene: TRBD2
V gene: TRBV7-3
CDR3 DNA: TGTGCCAGCAGCTTCCGAACTAGCGGGGGCTCTTTATACGAGCAGTACTTC
CDR3 protein: CASSFRTSGGSLYEQYF

J gene: TRBJ2-2
clone size: -
D gene: TRBD1
V gene: TRBV6-5
CDR3 DNA: TGTGCCAGCAGTCCGACAGGGGGCCTCACCGGGGAGCTGTTTTTT
CDR3 protein: CASSPTGGLTGELFF

J gene: TRBJ1-5
clone size: few
D gene: TRBD1
V gene: TRBV6-1
CDR3 DNA: TGTGCCAGCAGGAGACAGGGGTGGGACAATCAGCCCCAGCATTTT
CDR3 protein: CASRRQGWDNQPQHF

J gene: TRBJ2-7
clone size: -
D gene: TRBD2
V gene: TRBV7-9
CDR3 DNA: TGTGCCAGCAGCCAAGGGACTAGCGGGACATCCGAGCAGTACTTC
CDR3 protein: CASSQGTSGTSEQYF

J gene: TRBJ2-3
clone size: -
D gene: TRBD1
V gene: TRBV29-1
CDR3 DNA: TGCAGCGGGGGACAGGCGAGCACAGATACGCAGTATTTT
CDR3 protein: CSGGQASTDTQYF

J gene: TRBJ2-7
clone size: few
D gene: -
V gene: TRBV4-1
CDR3 DNA: TGCGCCAGCAGCCAAGCGGGACTTTCCGAGCAGTACTTC
CDR3 protein: CASSQAGLSEQYF

J gene: TRBJ1-1
clone size: -
D gene: -
V gene: TRBV27
CDR3 DNA: TGTGCCAGCTCCTTAAGAAGTGAGACAGGCACTGAAGCTTTCTTT
CDR3 protein: CASSLRSETGTEAFF

J gene: TRBJ2-2
clone size: few
D gene: -
V gene: TRBV6-4
CDR3 DNA: TGTGCCAGCAGTGACATGGAGGCCGGGGAGCTGTTTTTT
CDR3 protein: CASSDMEAGELFF

J gene: TRBJ2-1
clone size: -
D gene: -
V gene: TRBV7-5
CDR3 DNA: TGTGTCAGAAGCTCGTGTCGGACAGGGGGTGATAATGAGCAGTTCTTC
CDR3 protein: CVRSSCRTGGDNEQFF

J gene: TRBJ1-6
clone size: -
D gene: -
V gene: TRBV28
CDR3 DNA: TGTGCCAGCACCCCCGGACAGAAGAATTCACCCCTCCACTTT
CDR3 protein: CASTPGQKNSPLHF

J gene: TRBJ2-7
clone size: -
D gene: TRBD2
V gene: TRBV7-2
CDR3 DNA: TGTGCCAGCAGCTTATCTAGCGGGAGTACGTACGAGCAGTACTTC
CDR3 protein: CASSLSSGSTYEQYF

J gene: TRBJ1-2
clone size: -
D gene: -
V gene: TRBV5-4
CDR3 DNA: TGTGCCAGCAGCCCCGGCGGTCCCTATGGCTACACCTTC
CDR3 protein: CASSPGGPYGYTF

J gene: TRBJ2-2
clone size: -
D gene: TRBD1
V gene: TRBV5-6
CDR3 DNA: TGTGCCAGCAGCTCTTCCCTCCGACAGGGGGCGCGGGGGGAGCTGTTTTTT
CDR3 protein: CASSSSLRQGARGELFF

J gene: TRBJ1-2
clone size: -
D gene: -
V gene: TRBV6-5
CDR3 DNA: TGTGCCAGCAGTGTTTTAAACAGGGATGGCTACACCTTC
CDR3 protein: CASSVLNRDGYTF

J gene: TRBJ1-6
clone size: -
D gene: -
V gene: TRBV6-6
CDR3 DNA: TGTGCCAGCAGTTCTAACAGGTCGGGTAATTCACCCCTCCACTTT
CDR3 protein: CASSSNRSGNSPLHF

J gene: TRBJ2-5
clone size: -
D gene: TRBD1
V gene: TRBV7-2
CDR3 DNA: TGTGCCAGCAGCTTAGGGTGGGCACAGGGGGATCAAGAGGCCCAGTACTTC
CDR3 protein: CASSLGWAQGDQEAQYF

J gene: TRBJ2-3
clone size: -
D gene: TRBD1
V gene: TRBV14
CDR3 DNA: TGTGCCAGCAGCGTCCAGCGGTACAGGGGGCTAGATACGCAGTATTTT
CDR3 protein: CASSVQRYRGLDTQYF

J gene: TRBJ1-6
clone size: -
D gene: -
V gene: TRBV2
CDR3 DNA: TGTGCCAGCAGCGGGGGGTTGAGGAATTCACCCCTCCACTTT
CDR3 protein: CASSGGLRNSPLHF

J gene: TRBJ2-5
clone size: -
D gene: TRBD1
V gene: TRBV5-1
CDR3 DNA: TGCGCCAGCCGGGACAGGGGTCAAGAGACCCAGTACTTC
CDR3 protein: CASRDRGQETQYF

J gene: TRBJ2-7
clone size: -
D gene: TRBD1
V gene: TRBV18
CDR3 DNA: TGTGCCAGCTCACCGTATACAGGGGTAGGGCTCTACGAGCAGTACTTC
CDR3 protein: CASSPYTGVGLYEQYF

J gene: TRBJ1-1
clone size: -
D gene: TRBD1
V gene: TRBV5-1
CDR3 DNA: TGCGCCAGCAGCTTGGGAGGGGGCAGGCAGAACACTGAAGCTTTCTTT
CDR3 protein: CASSLGGGRQNTEAFF

J gene: TRBJ2-7
clone size: -
D gene: -
V gene: TRBV7-8
CDR3 DNA: TGTGCCAGCAGCTCACAGGAGAGCTCCTACGAGCAGTACTTC
CDR3 protein: CASSSQESSYEQYF

J gene: TRBJ1-1
clone size: once
D gene: -
V gene: TRBV27
CDR3 DNA: TGTGCCAGCAGTCCCCACCCCAGGGGATTCGGGGCTTTCTTT
CDR3 protein: CASSPHPRGFGAFF

J gene: TRBJ2-6
clone size: -
D gene: -
V gene: TRBV7-9
CDR3 DNA: TGTGCCAGCAGCTTAGGACTCTCTGGGGCCAACGTCCTGACTTTC
CDR3 protein: CASSLGLSGANVLTF

J gene: TRBJ1-4
clone size: -
D gene: TRBD1
V gene: TRBV18
CDR3 DNA: TGTGCCAGCTCACCACAGGGACAGCCTAATGAAAAACTGTTTTTT
CDR3 protein: CASSPQGQPNEKLFF

J gene: TRBJ2-2
clone size: -
D gene: -
V gene: TRBV28
CDR3 DNA: TGTGCCAGCAGTTCAGGAGTCGGGAGAGGCACCGGGGAGCTGTTTTTT
CDR3 protein: CASSSGVGRGTGELFF

J gene: TRBJ2-7
clone size: few
D gene: -
V gene: TRBV10-3
CDR3 DNA: TGTGCCATCAGTGAGTCGGGGGGGCGAATCTCCAACGAGCAGTACTTC
CDR3 protein: CAISESGGRISNEQYF

J gene: TRBJ2-3
clone size: once
D gene: -
V gene: TRBV15
CDR3 DNA: TGTGCCACCAGAGATCACAGGGTTTTCACAGATACGCAGTATTTT
CDR3 protein: CATRDHRVFTDTQYF

J gene: TRBJ2-1
clone size: -
D gene: TRBD2
V gene: TRBV6-5
CDR3 DNA: TGTGCCAGCAGTTCGGGACTAGCGGGAAGCTACAATGAGCAGTTCTTC
CDR3 protein: CASSSGLAGSYNEQFF

J gene: TRBJ2-1
clone size: -
D gene: -
V gene: TRBV27
CDR3 DNA: TGTGCCAGCAGTCTGACAGGTGAACAGAACAATGAGCAGTTCTTC
CDR3 protein: CASSLTGEQNNEQFF

J gene: TRBJ2-5
clone size: once
D gene: TRBD2
V gene: TRBV19
CDR3 DNA: TGTGCCAGTAGTCCAACGGGACTAGCTATGGAGACCCAGTACTTC
CDR3 protein: CASSPTGLAMETQYF

J gene: TRBJ1-2
clone size: -
D gene: TRBD1
V gene: TRBV2
CDR3 DNA: TGTGCCAGCAGTGAGGGGACAGGAAACTATGGCTACACCTTC
CDR3 protein: CASSEGTGNYGYTF